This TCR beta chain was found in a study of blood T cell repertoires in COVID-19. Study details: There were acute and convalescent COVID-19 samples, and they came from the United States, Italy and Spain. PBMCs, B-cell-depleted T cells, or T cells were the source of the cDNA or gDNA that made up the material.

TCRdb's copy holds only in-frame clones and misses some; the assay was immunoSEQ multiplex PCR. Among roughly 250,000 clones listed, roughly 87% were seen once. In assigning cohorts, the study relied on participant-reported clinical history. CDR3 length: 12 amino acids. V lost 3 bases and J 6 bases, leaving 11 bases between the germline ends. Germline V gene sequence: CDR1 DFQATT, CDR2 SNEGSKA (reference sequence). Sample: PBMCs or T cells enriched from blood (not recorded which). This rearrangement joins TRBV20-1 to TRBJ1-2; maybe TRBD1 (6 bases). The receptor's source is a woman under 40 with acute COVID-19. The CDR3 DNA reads TGCAGTGCTAGTCGGGGGGGCGATGGCTACACCTTC. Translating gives CSASRGGDGYTF.